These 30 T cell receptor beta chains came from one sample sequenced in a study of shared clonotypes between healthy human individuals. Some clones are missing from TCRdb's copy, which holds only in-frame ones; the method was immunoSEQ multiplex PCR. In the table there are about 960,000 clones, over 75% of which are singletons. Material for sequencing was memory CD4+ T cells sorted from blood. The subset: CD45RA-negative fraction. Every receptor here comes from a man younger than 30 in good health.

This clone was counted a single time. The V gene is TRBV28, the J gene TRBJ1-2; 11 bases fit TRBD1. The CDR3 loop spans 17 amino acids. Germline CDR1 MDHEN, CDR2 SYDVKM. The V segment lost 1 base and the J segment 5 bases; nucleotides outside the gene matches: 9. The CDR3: CASSLFSGTGGSYGYTF. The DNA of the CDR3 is TGTGCCAGCAGTTTATTCTCTGGGACAGGGGGGAGTTATGGCTACACCTTC.

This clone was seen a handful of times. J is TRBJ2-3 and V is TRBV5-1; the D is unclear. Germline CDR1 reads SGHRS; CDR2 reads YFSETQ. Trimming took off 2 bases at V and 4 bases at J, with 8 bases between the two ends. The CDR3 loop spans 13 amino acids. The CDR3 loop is CASSLQSSDTQYF. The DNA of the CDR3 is TGCGCCAGCAGCTTACAGAGTTCAGATACGCAGTATTTT. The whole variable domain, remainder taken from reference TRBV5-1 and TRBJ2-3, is KAGVTQTPRYLIKTRGQQVTLSCSPISGHRSVSWYQQTPGQGLQFLFEYFSETQRNKGNFPGRFSGRQFSNSRSEMNVSTLELGDSALYLCASSLQSSDTQYFGPGTRLTVL.

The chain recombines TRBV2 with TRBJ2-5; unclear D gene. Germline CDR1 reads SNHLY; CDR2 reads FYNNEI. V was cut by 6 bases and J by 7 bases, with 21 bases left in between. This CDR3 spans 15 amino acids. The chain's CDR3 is CASSESVPGLTTQYF. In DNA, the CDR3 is TGTGCCAGCAGCGAATCCGTGCCGGGCCTAACGACCCAGTACTTC.

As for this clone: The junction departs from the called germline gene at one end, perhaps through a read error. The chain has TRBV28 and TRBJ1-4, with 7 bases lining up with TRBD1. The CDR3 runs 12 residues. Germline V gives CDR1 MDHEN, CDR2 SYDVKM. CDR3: CASNQRDSLWEF. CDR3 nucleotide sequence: TGTGCCAGCAACCAAAGGGACAGTCTATGGGAATTT. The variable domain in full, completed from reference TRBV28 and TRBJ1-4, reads DVKVTQSSRYLVKRTGEKVFLECVQDMDHENMFWYRQDPGLGLRLIYFSYDVKMKEKGDIPEGYSVSREKKERFSLILESASTNQTSMYLCASNQRDSLWEFGSGTQLSVL.

The CDR3 DNA reads TGTGCCAGCAGCTTACGGCCTAGCGGGGGGCACTACAATGAGCAGTTCTTC. It encodes CASSLRPSGGHYNEQFF. The chain carries TRBV7-3 and TRBJ2-1, with 11 bases that match TRBD2. CDR3 length: 17 residues. Germline trimming cut 2 bases from V and 3 bases from J; bases unmatched to any gene: 6. Germline values: CDR1 SGHTA, CDR2 FQGTGA.

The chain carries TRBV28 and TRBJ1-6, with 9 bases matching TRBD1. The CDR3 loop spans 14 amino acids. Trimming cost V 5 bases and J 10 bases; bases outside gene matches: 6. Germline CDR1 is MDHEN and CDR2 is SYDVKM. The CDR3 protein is CASSATGGESPLHF. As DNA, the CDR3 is TGTGCCAGCAGTGCGACAGGGGGGGAATCACCCCTCCACTTT.

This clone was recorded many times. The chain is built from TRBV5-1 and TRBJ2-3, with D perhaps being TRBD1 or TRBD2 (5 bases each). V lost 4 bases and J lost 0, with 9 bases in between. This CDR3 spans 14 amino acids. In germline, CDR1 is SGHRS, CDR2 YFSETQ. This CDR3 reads CASSRDHSTDTQYF. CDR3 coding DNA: TGCGCCAGCAGCCGGGACCATAGCACAGATACGCAGTATTTT. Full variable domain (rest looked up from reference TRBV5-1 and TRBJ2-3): KAGVTQTPRYLIKTRGQQVTLSCSPISGHRSVSWYQQTPGQGLQFLFEYFSETQRNKGNFPGRFSGRQFSNSRSEMNVSTLELGDSALYLCASSRDHSTDTQYFGPGTRLTVL.

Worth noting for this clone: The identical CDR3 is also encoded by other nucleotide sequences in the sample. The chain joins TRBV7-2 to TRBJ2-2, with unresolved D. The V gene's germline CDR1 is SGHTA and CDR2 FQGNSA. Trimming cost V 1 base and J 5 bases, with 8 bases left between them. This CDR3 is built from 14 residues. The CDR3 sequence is CASSLVAGTGELFF. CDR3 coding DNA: TGTGCCAGCAGCTTAGTGGCTGGGACCGGGGAGCTGTTTTTT.

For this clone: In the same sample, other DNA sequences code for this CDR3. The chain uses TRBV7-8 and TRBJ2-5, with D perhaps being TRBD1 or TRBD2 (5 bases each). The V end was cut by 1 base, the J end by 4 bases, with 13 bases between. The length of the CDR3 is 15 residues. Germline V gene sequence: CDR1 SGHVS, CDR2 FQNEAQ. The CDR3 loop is CASSLDLGVGETQYF. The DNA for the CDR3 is TGTGCCAGCAGCTTAGATTTGGGGGTTGGAGAGACCCAGTACTTC.

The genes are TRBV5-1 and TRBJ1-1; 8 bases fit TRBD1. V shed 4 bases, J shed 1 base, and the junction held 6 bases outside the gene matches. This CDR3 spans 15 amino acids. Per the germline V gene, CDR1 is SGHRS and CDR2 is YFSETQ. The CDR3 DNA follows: TGCGCCAGCAGCGGAACAGGGGGAGGGAACACTGAAGCTTTCTTT. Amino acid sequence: CASSGTGGGNTEAFF. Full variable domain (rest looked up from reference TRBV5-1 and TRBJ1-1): KAGVTQTPRYLIKTRGQQVTLSCSPISGHRSVSWYQQTPGQGLQFLFEYFSETQRNKGNFPGRFSGRQFSNSRSEMNVSTLELGDSALYLCASSGTGGGNTEAFFGQGTRLTVV.

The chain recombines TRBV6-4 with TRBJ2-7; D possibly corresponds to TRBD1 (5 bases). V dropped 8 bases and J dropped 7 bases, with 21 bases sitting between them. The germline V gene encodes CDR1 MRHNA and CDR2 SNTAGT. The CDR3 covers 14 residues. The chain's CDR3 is CASSRKGTGREQYF. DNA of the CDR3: TGTGCCAGCTCCCGAAAGGGCACAGGTCGGGAGCAGTACTTC.

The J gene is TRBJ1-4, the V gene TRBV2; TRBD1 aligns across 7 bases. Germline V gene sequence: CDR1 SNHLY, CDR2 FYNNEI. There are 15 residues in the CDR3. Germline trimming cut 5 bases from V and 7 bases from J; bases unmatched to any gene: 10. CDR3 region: CASSPTGVPSEKLFF. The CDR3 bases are TGTGCCAGCAGTCCTACAGGGGTGCCCAGTGAAAAACTGTTTTTT.

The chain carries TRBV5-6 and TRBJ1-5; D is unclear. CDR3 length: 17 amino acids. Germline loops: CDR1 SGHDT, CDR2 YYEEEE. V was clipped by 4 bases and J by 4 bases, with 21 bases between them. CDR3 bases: TGTGCCAGCAGCAAAAATTCGGGGATCTTAGGGAATCAGCCCCAGCATTTT. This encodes CASSKNSGILGNQPQHF.

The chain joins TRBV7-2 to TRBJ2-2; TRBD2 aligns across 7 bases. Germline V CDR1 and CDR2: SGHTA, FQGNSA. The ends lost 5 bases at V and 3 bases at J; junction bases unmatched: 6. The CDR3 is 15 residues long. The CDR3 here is CASSHLADHTGELFF. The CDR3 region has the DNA TGTGCCAGCAGCCACCTAGCGGACCACACCGGGGAGCTGTTTTTT.

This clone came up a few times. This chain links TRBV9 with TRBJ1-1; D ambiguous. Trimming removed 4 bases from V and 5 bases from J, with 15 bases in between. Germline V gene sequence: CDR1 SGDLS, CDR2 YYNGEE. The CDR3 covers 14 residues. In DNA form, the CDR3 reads TGTGCCAGCAGCTCATCCACCCCGGGGACTGAAGCTTTCTTT. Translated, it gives CASSSSTPGTEAFF.

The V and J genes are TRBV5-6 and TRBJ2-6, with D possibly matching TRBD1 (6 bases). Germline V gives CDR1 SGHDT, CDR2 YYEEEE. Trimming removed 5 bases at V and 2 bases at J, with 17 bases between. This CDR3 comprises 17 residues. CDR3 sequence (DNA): TGTGCCAGCAGTTACGACCAGGGGAAACCTGGGGCCAACGTCCTGACTTTC. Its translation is CASSYDQGKPGANVLTF.

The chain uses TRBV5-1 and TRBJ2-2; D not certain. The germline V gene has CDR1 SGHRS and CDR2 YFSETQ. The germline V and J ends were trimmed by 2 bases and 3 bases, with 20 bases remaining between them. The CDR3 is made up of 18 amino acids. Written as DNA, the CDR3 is TGCGCCAGCAGCTTTCCTCTGGGCCGGCAGTCCTACACCGGGGAGCTGTTTTTT. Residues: CASSFPLGRQSYTGELFF.

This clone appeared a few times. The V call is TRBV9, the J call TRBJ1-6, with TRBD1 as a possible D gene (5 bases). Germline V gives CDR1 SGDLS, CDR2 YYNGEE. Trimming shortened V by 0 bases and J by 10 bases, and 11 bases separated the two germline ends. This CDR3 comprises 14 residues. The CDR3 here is CASSVGEGKSPLHF. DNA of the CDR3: TGTGCCAGCAGCGTAGGCGAGGGGAAATCACCCCTCCACTTT.

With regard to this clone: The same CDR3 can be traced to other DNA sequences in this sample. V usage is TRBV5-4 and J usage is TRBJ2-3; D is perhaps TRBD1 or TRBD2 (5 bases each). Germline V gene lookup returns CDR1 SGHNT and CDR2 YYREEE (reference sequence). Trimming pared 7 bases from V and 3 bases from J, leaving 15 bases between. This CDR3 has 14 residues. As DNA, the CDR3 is TGTGCCAGCCGTCGGGACCGTGGAACAGATACGCAGTATTTT. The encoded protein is CASRRDRGTDTQYF. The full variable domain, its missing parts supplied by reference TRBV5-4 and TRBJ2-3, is ETGVTQSPTHLIKTRGQQVTLRCSSQSGHNTVSWYQQALGQGPQFIFQYYREEENGRGNFPPRFSGLQFPNYSSELNVNALELDDSALYLCASRRDRGTDTQYFGPGTRLTVL.

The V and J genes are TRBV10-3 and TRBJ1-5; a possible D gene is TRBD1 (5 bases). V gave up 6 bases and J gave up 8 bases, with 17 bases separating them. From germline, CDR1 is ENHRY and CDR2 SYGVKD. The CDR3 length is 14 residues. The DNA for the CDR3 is TGTGCCATCAGCGACACAGGTCGCCAAGAGCCCCAGCATTTT. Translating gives CAISDTGRQEPQHF.

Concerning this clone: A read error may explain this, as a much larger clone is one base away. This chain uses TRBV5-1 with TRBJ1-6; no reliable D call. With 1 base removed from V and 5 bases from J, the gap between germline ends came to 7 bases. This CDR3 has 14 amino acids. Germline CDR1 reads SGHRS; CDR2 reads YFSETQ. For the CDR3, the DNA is TGCGCCAGCAGCTTGACAGCGAATAATTCACCCCTCCACTTT. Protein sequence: CASSLTANNSPLHF.

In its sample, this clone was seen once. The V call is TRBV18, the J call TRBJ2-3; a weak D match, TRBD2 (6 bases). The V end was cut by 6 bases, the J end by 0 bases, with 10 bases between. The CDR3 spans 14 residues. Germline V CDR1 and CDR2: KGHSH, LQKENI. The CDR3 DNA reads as TGTGCCAGCTCTTGGGACTCTAGCACAGATACGCAGTATTTT. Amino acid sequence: CASSWDSSTDTQYF.

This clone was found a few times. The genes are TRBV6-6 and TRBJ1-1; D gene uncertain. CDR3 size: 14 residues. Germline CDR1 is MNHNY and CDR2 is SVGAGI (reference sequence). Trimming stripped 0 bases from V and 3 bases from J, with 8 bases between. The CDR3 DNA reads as TGTGCCAGCAGTTACTCAGGATGGTACACTGAAGCTTTCTTT. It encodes CASSYSGWYTEAFF.

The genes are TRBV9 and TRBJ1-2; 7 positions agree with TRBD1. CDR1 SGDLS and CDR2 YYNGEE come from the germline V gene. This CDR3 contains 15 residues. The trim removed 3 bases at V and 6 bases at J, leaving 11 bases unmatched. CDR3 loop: CASSASGGQWDGYTF. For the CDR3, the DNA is TGTGCCAGCAGCGCGTCAGGGGGGCAGTGGGATGGCTACACCTTC.

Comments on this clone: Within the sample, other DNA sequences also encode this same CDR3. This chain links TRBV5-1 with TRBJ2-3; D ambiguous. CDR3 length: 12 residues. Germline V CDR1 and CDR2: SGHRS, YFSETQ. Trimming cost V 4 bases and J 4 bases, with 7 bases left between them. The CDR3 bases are TGCGCCAGCAGCCTCCCCTCAGATACGCAGTATTTT. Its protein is CASSLPSDTQYF.

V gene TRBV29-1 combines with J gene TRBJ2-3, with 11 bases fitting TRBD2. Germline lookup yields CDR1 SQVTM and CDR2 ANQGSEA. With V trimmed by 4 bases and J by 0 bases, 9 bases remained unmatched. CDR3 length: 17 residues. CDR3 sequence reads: CSVGRTSGLASTDTQYF. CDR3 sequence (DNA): TGCAGCGTTGGACGGACTAGCGGGCTGGCTAGCACAGATACGCAGTATTTT.

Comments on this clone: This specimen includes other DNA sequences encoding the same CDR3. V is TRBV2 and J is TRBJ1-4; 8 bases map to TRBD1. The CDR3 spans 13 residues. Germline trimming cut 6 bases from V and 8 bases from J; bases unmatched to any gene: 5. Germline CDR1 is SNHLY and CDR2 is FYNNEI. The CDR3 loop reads CASSGQGGEKLFF. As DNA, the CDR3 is TGTGCCAGCAGCGGACAGGGAGGGGAAAAACTGTTTTTT. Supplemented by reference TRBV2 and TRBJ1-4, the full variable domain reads EPEVTQTPSHQVTQMGQEVILRCVPISNHLYFYWYRQILGQKVEFLVSFYNNEISEKSEIFDDQFSVERPDGSNFTLKIRSTKLEDSAMYFCASSGQGGEKLFFGSGTQLSVL.

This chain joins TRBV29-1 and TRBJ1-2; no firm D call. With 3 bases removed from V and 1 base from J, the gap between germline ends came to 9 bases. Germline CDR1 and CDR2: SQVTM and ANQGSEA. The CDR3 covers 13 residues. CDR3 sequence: CSVDLPGNYGYTF. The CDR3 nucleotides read TGCAGCGTTGATCTCCCGGGTAACTATGGCTACACCTTC. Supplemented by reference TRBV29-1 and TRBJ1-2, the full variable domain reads SAVISQKPSRDICQRGTSLTIQCQVDSQVTMMFWYRQQPGQSLTLIATANQGSEATYESGFVIDKFPISRPNLTFSTLTVSNMSPEDSSIYLCSVDLPGNYGYTFGSGTRLTVV.

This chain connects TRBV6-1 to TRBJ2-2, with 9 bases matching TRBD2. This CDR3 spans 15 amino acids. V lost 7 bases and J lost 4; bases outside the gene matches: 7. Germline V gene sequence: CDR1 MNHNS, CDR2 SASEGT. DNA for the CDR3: TGTGCCAGCAAGGAGCGGGGGGCGGCCACCGGGGAGCTGTTTTTT. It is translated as CASKERGAATGELFF.

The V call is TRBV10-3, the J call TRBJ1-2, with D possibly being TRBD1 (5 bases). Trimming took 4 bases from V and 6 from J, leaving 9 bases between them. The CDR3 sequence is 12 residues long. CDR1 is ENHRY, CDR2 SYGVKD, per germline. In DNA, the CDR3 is TGTGCCATCAGTGGCAGGGAAGATGGCTACACCTTC. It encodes CAISGREDGYTF.